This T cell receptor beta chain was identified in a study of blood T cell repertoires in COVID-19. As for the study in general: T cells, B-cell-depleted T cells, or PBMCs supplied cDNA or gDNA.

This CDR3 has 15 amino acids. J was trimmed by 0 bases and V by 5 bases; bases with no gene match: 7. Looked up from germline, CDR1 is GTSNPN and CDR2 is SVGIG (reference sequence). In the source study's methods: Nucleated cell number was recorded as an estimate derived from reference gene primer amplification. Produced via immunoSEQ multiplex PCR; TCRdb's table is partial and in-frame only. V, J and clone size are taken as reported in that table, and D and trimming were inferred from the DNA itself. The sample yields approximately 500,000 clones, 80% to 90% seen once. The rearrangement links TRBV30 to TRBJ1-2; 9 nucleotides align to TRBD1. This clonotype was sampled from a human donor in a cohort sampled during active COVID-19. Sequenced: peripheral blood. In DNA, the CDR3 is TGTGCCTGGTACGACAGGGGGGAAGCTAACTATGGCTACACCTTC. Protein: CAWYDRGEANYGYTF.